This T cell receptor (beta chain) was retrieved from a study of Graves' ophthalmopathy and Graves' hyperthyroidism. The TCR beta CDR3 regions underwent amplification from RNA transcripts. The first-round RT-PCR employed HTBI primers together with the Qiagen OneStep RT-PCR kit. A multiplex PCR was then performed as the second round. MiXCR was run by TCRdb on the multiplex PCR reads, yielding one entry per CDR3 protein. The table has around 670,000 distinct CDR3 sequences, 40% seen once. Trimming stripped 2 bases from V and 5 bases from J, with 13 bases between. Per the germline V gene, CDR1 is DFQATT and CDR2 is SNEGSKA (reference sequence). The CDR3 is 13 residues long. Findings and caveats of the study: Among expanded thyroid clonotypes above 0.001 frequency, most also occurred in blood.

Exclusion covered patients with other autoimmune diseases or uncontrolled infections (as well as pregnancy or lactation). This clonotype was counted a single time. What it binds is unknown. The sample was peripheral blood. The TCR sequence derives from an adult man with Graves' ophthalmopathy. The gene calls are TRBV20-1 and TRBJ2-7; possibly TRBD1 for D (5 bases). For the CDR3, the DNA is TGCAGTGCTAGACCCCAGGGCTTCCACGAGCAGTACTTC. As protein: CSARPQGFHEQYF.